This T cell receptor beta chain comes out of a study of blood T cell repertoires in COVID-19. Turning to the study itself: The United States, Italy and Spain were the sources of the acute and convalescent COVID-19 samples. T cells, B-cell-depleted T cells, or PBMCs provided the cDNA or gDNA that served as material.

Germline trimming cut 4 bases from V and 7 bases from J; bases unmatched to any gene: 10. CDR1 and CDR2 (germline): SGHVS, FNYEAQ. The CDR3 runs 17 residues. Original methodology: Amplification with reference gene primers provided the estimates of nucleated cell counts. The method was immunoSEQ multiplex PCR; TCRdb's version includes in-frame clones alone and lacks a portion of them. Clone size and V and J calls were adopted from that table, with D and trimming inferred from the DNA. The sample contains around 300,000 clones, roughly 88% of which appear only once. The sample taken for sequencing was peripheral blood. The sequence came from a woman in her 30s with active or convalescent COVID-19. The chain links TRBV7-6 to TRBJ2-1; 13 nucleotides agree with TRBD2. CDR3 in DNA: TGTGCCAGCAGCTCGGGACTAGCGGGGACCCTCTGGAATGAGCAGTTCTTC. This translates into CASSSGLAGTLWNEQFF.